The clone carrying this T cell receptor beta chain turned up a few times. Antigen: not known. This sample was taken from a study of beta chain features in type 1 diabetes. Findings of the study overall: In type 1 diabetes patients, VDJ junctions had fewer insertions; deletions at these junctions were more frequent. Moderately but significantly shorter TCRB CDR3s were found in Type 1 diabetes patients in all four CD4+ subsets.

Isolated RNA was reverse transcribed in full, so expressed TCRB transcripts were sequenced. Deep immunoSEQ sequencing covered naive, central memory and regulatory T cell samples. TCRdb keeps only in-frame clones here, not all; method: immunoSEQ multiplex PCR. The table lists some 640,000 clones, around 15% of them singletons. A sort by CD45RO/CCR7/CD25/CD127/CD95/CD27 yielded CD4+ naive, central memory, regulatory and stem cell-like memory cells. Germline CDR1 and CDR2: SNHLY and FYNNEI. This CDR3 has 14 residues. V was cut by 3 bases and J by 2 bases, with 11 bases left in between. This TCR was recovered from a young man with type 1 diabetes. This sequence joins TRBV2 and TRBJ2-7, with D perhaps TRBD1 (6 bases). The specimen was naive CD4+ T cells from blood. CDR3 bases: TGTGCCAGCAGTGATCAGGGGATAGCCTACGAGCAGTACTTC. It encodes CASSDQGIAYEQYF. The full variable domain, in which reference TRBV2 and TRBJ2-7 provide the parts outside the CDR3, is EPEVTQTPSHQVTQMGQEVILRCVPISNHLYFYWYRQILGQKVEFLVSFYNNEISEKSEIFDDQFSVERPDGSNFTLKIRSTKLEDSAMYFCASSDQGIAYEQYFGPGTRLTVT.